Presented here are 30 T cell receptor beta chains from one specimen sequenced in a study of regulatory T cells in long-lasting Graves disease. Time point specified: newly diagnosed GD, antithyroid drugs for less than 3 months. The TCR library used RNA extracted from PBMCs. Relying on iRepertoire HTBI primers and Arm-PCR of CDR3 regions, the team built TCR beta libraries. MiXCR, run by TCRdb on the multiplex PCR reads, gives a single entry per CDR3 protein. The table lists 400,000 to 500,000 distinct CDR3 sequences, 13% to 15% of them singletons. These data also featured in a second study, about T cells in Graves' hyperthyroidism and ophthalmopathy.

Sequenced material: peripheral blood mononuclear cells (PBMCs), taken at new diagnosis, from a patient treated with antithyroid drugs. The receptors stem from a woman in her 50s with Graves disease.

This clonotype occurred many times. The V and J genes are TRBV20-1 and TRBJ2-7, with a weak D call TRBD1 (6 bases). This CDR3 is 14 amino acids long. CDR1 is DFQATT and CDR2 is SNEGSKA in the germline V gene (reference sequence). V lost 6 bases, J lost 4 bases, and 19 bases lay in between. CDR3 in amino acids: CSANPGQGLYEQYF. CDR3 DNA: TGCAGTGCAAATCCGGGACAAGGGCTTTACGAGCAGTACTTC.

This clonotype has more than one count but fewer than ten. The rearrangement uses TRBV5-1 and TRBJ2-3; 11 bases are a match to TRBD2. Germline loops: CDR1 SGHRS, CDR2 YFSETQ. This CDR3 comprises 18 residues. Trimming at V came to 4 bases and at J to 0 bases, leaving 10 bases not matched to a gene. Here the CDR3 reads CASSTGTSGLASTDTQYF. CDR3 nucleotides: TGCGCCAGCAGCACCGGGACTAGCGGTTTAGCTAGCACAGATACGCAGTATTTT.

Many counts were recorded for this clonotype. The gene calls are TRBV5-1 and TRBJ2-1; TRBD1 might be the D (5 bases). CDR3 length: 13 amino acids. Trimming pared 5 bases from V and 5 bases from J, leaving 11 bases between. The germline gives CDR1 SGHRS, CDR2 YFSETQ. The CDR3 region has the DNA TGCGCCAGCAGTCCGGACAACGACAATGAGCAGTTCTTC. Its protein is CASSPDNDNEQFF.

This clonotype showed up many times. The chain's CDR3 is CASSPGQGAPNTGELFF. For the CDR3, the DNA is TGTGCCAGCAGTCCGGGACAGGGGGCCCCGAACACCGGGGAGCTGTTTTTT. This chain links TRBV12-3 or TRBV12-4 with TRBJ2-2; 12 nucleotides match TRBD1. Trimming cost V 5 bases and J 0 bases; bases outside gene matches: 4. The CDR3 sequence is 17 residues long.

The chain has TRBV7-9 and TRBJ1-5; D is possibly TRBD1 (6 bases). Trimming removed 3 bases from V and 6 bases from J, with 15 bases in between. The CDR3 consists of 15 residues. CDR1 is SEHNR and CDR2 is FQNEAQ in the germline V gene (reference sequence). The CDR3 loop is CASSFSGGGAQPQHF. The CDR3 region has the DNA TGTGCCAGCAGCTTTTCCGGTGGGGGGGCTCAGCCCCAGCATTTT.

This CDR3 is CASSYKRGSTDTQYF. The CDR3 DNA reads as TGTGCCAGCAGTTATAAGCGGGGGTCCACAGATACGCAGTATTTT. V and J are TRBV6-2 or TRBV6-3 and TRBJ2-3, with 8 bases fitting TRBD2. J was trimmed by 2 bases and V by 3 bases; bases with no gene match: 4. CDR3 length: 15 residues. Per germline, CDR1 MNHEY and CDR2 SVGEGT.

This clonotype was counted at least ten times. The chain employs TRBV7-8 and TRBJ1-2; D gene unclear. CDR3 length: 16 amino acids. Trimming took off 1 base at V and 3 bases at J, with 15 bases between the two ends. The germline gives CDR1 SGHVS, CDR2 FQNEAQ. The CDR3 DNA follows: TGTGCCAGCAGCTTAGTATCAGAGACAACTGACTATGGCTACACCTTC. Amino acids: CASSLVSETTDYGYTF.

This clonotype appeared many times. The CDR3 is CASRAGQVPDNSPLHF. CDR3 sequence (DNA): TGTGCCAGCAGAGCGGGACAGGTCCCAGATAATTCACCCCTCCACTTT. This chain uses TRBV2 with TRBJ1-6, with 8 nucleotides matching TRBD1. V lost 6 bases and J lost 5; bases outside the gene matches: 9. Germline CDR1 reads SNHLY; CDR2 reads FYNNEI. There are 16 residues in the CDR3.

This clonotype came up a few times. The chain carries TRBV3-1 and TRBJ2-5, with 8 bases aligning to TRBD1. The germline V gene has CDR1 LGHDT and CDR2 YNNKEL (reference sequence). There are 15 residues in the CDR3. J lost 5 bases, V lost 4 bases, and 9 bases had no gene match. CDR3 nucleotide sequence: TGTGCCAGCAGCCGCCCGCAGGGGGCGAGGGAGACCCAGTACTTC. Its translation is CASSRPQGARETQYF.

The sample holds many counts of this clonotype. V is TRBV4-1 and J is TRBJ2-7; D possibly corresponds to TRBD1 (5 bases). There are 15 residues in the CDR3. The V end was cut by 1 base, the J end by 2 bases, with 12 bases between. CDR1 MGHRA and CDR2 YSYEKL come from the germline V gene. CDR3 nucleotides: TGCGCCAGCAGCCAAGTTGTCAGGGCGACCTACGAGCAGTACTTC. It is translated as CASSQVVRATYEQYF.

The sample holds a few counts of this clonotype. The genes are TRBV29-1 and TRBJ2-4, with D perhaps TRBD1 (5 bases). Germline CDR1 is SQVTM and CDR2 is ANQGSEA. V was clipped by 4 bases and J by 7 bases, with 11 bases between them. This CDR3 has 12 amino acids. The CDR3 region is CSVGAGQNIQYF. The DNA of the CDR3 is TGCAGCGTTGGCGCAGGGCAGAACATTCAGTACTTC.

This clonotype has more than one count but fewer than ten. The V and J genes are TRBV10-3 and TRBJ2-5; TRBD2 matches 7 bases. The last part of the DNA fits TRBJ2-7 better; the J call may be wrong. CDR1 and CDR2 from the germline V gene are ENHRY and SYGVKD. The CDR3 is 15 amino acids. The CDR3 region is CAISDSGYNSYEQYF. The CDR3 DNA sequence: TGTGCCATCAGCGATAGCGGGTACAACTCCTACGAGCAGTACTTC.

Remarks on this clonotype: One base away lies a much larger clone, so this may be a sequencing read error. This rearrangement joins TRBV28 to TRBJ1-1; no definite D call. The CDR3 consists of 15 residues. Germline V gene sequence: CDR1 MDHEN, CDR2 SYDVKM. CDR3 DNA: TGTGCCAGCAGTCCCACATTGGAGATGAACACTGAAGCTTCCTTT. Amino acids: CASSPTLEMNTEASF.

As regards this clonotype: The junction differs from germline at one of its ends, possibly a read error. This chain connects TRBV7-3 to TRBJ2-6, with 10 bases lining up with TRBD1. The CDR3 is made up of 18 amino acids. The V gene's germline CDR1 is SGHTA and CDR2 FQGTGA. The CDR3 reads CASSLTGGASSRANVLTF. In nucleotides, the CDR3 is TGTGCCAGCAGCTTGACAGGGGGCGCTTCCTCTCGGGCCAACGTCCTGACTTTC.

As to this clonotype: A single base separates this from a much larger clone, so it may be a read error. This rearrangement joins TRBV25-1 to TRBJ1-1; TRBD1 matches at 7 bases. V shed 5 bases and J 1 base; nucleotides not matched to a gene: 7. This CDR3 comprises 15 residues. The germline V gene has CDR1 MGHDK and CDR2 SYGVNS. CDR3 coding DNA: TGTGCCAGCAGTCTTCAGGGGGTGGGGAACACTGAAGCTTTCTTT. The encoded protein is CASSLQGVGNTEAFF.

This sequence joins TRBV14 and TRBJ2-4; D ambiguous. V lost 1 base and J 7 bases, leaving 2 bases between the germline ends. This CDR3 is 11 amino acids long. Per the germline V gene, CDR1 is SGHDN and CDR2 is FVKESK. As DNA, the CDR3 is TGTGCCAGCAGCCAAGGGAACATTCAGTACTTC. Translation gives CASSQGNIQYF. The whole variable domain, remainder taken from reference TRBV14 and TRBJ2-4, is EAGVTQFPSHSVIEKGQTVTLRCDPISGHDNLYWYRRVMGKEIKFLLHFVKESKQDESGMPNNRFLAERTGGTYSTLKVQPAELEDSGVYFCASSQGNIQYFGAGTRLSVL.

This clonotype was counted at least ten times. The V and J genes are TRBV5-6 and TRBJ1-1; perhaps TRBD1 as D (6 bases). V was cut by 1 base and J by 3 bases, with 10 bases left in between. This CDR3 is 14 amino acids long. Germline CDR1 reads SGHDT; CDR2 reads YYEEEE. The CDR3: CASSLPRGHTEAFF. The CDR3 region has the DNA TGTGCCAGCAGCTTGCCCAGGGGTCACACTGAAGCTTTCTTT.

The CDR3 region is CASSTRQGAGELFF. The CDR3 bases are TGTGCCAGCAGCACCAGACAGGGGGCCGGGGAGCTGTTTTTT. The gene calls are TRBV7-3 and TRBJ2-2, with 9 nucleotides matching TRBD1. Germline CDR1 reads SGHTA; CDR2 reads FQGTGA. The CDR3 loop spans 14 amino acids. Trimming removed 5 bases from V and 6 bases from J; junction bases left unmatched: 4.

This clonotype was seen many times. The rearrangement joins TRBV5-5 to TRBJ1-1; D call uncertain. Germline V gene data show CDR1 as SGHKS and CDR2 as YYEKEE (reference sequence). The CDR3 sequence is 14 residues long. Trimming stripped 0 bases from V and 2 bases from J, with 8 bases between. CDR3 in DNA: TGTGCCAGCAGCTTGGCCAGAGTCAACACTGAAGCTTTCTTT. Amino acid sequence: CASSLARVNTEAFF.

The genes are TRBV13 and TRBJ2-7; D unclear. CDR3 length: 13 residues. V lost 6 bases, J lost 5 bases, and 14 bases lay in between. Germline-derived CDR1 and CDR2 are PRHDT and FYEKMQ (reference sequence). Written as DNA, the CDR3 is TGTGCCAGCAGTCCCGGACCGGTCCACGAGCAGTACTTC. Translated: CASSPGPVHEQYF.

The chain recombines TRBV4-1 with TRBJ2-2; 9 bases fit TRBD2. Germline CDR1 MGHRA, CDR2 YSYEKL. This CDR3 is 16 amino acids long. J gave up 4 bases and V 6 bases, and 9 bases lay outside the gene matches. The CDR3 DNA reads TGCGCCAGCAGTGGTACGGCGGGAGGGCTCACCGGGGAGCTGTTTTTT. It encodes CASSGTAGGLTGELFF.

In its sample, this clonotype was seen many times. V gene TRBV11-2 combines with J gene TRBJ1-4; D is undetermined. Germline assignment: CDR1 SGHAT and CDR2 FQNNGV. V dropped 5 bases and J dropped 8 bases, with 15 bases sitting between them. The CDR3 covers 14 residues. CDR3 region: CASSPSANSEKLFF. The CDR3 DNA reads TGTGCCAGCAGCCCCTCTGCGAACAGCGAAAAACTGTTTTTT.

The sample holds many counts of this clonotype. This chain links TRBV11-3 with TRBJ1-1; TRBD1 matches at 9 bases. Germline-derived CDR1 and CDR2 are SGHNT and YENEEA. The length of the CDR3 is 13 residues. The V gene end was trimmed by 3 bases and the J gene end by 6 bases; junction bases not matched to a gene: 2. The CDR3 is CASSLGTGPEAFF. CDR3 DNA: TGTGCCAGCAGCTTGGGGACAGGGCCTGAAGCTTTCTTT.

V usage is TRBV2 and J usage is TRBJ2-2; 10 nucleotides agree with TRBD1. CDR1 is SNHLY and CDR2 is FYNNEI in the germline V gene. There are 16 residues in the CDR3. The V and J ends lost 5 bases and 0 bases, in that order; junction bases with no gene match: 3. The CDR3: CASSKGTGANTGELFF. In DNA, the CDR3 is TGTGCCAGCAGTAAGGGGACAGGGGCGAACACCGGGGAGCTGTTTTTT. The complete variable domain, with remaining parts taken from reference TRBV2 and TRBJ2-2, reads EPEVTQTPSHQVTQMGQEVILRCVPISNHLYFYWYRQILGQKVEFLVSFYNNEISEKSEIFDDQFSVERPDGSNFTLKIRSTKLEDSAMYFCASSKGTGANTGELFFGEGSRLTVL.

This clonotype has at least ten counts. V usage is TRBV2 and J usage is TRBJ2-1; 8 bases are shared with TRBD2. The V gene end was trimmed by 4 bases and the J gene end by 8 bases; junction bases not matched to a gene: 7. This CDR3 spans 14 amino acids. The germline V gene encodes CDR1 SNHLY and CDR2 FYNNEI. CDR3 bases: TGTGCCAGCAGTGCTAGCGGGCCTTTGGATGAGCAGTTCTTC. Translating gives CASSASGPLDEQFF.

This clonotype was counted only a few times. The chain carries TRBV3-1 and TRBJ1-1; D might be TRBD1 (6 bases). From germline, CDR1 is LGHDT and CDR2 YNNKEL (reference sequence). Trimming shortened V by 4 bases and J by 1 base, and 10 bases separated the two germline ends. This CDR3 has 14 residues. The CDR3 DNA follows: TGTGCCAGCAGCCCTTCGGACAGGAACACTGAAGCTTTCTTT. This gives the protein CASSPSDRNTEAFF.

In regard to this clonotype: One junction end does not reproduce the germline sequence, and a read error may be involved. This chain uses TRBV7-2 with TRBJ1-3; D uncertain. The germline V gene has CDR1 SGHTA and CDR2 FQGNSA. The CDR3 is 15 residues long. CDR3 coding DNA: TGTGCCAGCAGCTTACTTGGTTTTGCTGGAGACACCATATATTTT. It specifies CASSLLGFAGDTIYF. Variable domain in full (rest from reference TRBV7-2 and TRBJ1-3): GAGVSQSPSNKVTEKGKDVELRCDPISGHTALYWYRQSLGQGLEFLIYFQGNSAPDKSGLPSDRFSAERTGGSVSTLTIQRTQQEDSAVYLCASSLLGFAGDTIYFGEGSWLTVV.

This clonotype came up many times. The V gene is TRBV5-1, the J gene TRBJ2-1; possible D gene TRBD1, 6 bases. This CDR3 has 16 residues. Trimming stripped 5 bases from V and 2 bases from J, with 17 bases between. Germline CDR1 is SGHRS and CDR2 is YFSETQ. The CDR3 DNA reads TGCGCCAGCAGTGGGGGCCCCGGGCTTGCCTACAATGAGCAGTTCTTC. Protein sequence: CASSGGPGLAYNEQFF.

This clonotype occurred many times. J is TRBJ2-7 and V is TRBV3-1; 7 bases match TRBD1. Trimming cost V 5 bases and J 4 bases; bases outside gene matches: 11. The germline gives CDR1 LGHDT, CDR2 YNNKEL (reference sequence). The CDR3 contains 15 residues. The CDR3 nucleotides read TGTGCCAGCAGCGGACGCACGGGACAGATATACGAGCAGTACTTC. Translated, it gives CASSGRTGQIYEQYF.

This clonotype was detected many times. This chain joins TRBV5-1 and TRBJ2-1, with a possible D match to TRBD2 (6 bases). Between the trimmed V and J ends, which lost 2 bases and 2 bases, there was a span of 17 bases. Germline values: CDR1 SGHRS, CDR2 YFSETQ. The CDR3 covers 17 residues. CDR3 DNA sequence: TGCGCCAGCAGCTTCCCCCCTCTTAGCGGTCCCTACAATGAGCAGTTCTTC. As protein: CASSFPPLSGPYNEQFF.